One sample yielded the 9 T cell receptor beta chains listed below, sequenced in a study of cytomegalovirus exposure and HLA in healthy donors. It was with 60 Vbeta and 13 Jbeta primers that the PCR ran. Method: immunoSEQ multiplex PCR; TCRdb's copy keeps in-frame clones and lacks some. The table includes roughly 150,000 clones, 65% to 90% detected once. Sequences were obtained from PBMCs. The receptors originated from a female donor in good health and CMV-seronegative.

The chain carries TRBV10-3 and TRBJ2-6, with 9 bases lining up with TRBD1. The trim removed 0 bases at V and 0 bases at J, leaving 6 bases unmatched. The CDR3 length is 19 residues. Looked up from germline, CDR1 is ENHRY and CDR2 is SYGVKD. CDR3 region: CAISESPGQGFSGANVLTF. DNA for the CDR3: TGTGCCATCAGTGAGTCACCGGGACAGGGTTTCTCTGGGGCCAACGTCCTGACTTTC.

This clone was observed once. The chain carries TRBV5-6 and TRBJ2-7; 8 bases fit TRBD2. The V gene end was trimmed by 2 bases and the J gene end by 4 bases; junction bases not matched to a gene: 17. The CDR3 is made up of 18 amino acids. Germline lookup yields CDR1 SGHDT and CDR2 YYEEEE. CDR3 protein: CASSFPPEVAGIGYEQYF. Here the CDR3 DNA reads TGTGCCAGCAGCTTTCCCCCCGAGGTAGCGGGAATCGGGTACGAGCAGTACTTC.

On this clone itself: One junction end disagrees with the germline gene, perhaps due to a read error. The chain joins TRBV11-3 to TRBJ2-2; D might be TRBD2 (6 bases). Germline CDR1 reads SGHNT; CDR2 reads YENEEA. The CDR3 spans 15 residues. For the CDR3, the DNA is TGTGCCAGCAGCTTAGATCGGGGGAACATCGGGGAGCTGTTTTTT. Its translation: CASSLDRGNIGELFF.

The sample holds a few counts of this clone. The chain carries TRBV2 and TRBJ1-1, with 7 nucleotides matching TRBD1. There are 14 residues in the CDR3. Germline values: CDR1 SNHLY, CDR2 FYNNEI. V lost 5 bases and J lost 4; bases outside the gene matches: 7. The chain's CDR3 is CASSQQGIGTEAFF. CDR3 DNA sequence: TGTGCCAGCAGTCAACAGGGGATCGGCACTGAAGCTTTCTTT. Together with reference TRBV2 and TRBJ1-1, the CDR3 gives the full variable domain: EPEVTQTPSHQVTQMGQEVILRCVPISNHLYFYWYRQILGQKVEFLVSFYNNEISEKSEIFDDQFSVERPDGSNFTLKIRSTKLEDSAMYFCASSQQGIGTEAFFGQGTRLTVV.

The rearrangement joins TRBV6-5 to TRBJ2-5, with TRBD1 as a possible D gene (5 bases). Germline assignment: CDR1 MNHEY and CDR2 SVGAGI. The CDR3 is made up of 16 amino acids. Trimming took 2 bases from V and 4 from J, leaving 17 bases between them. As DNA, the CDR3 is TGTGCCAGCAGTTACGTCCCCCAGGGAATGACAGAGACCCAGTACTTC. Protein product: CASSYVPQGMTETQYF.

The V and J genes are TRBV27 and TRBJ2-7; 9 bases agree with TRBD1. Unmatched junction bases numbered 9, after V lost 6 bases and J lost 3 bases. The CDR3 extends over 15 amino acids. Germline assignment: CDR1 MNHEY and CDR2 SMNVEV (reference sequence). CDR3 nucleotides: TGTGCCAGCAGCCCGGGACAGGGAAATCTCTACGAGCAGTACTTC. This translates into CASSPGQGNLYEQYF.

This chain's CDR3 is CASSEERLSSYEQYF. In DNA, the CDR3 is TGTGCCAGCAGTGAAGAGAGACTCAGCTCCTACGAGCAGTACTTC. V and J are TRBV2 and TRBJ2-7, with D hard to call. Germline V gene sequence: CDR1 SNHLY, CDR2 FYNNEI. The CDR3 sequence is 15 residues long. V was clipped by 1 base and J by 0 bases, with 10 bases between them.

There are a few counts of this clone. The V gene is TRBV7-2, the J gene TRBJ1-5; perhaps TRBD1 as D (5 bases). V gave up 0 bases and J gave up 4 bases, with 13 bases separating them. Germline V gene sequence: CDR1 SGHTA, CDR2 FQGNSA. The CDR3 runs to 16 residues. The CDR3 sequence is CASSLALDRINQPQHF. In DNA, the CDR3 is TGTGCCAGCAGCTTAGCCCTAGACAGAATTAATCAGCCCCAGCATTTT.

The V and J genes are TRBV5-1 and TRBJ2-4; 10 positions agree with TRBD1. V was pared by 4 bases and J by 0 bases, with 7 bases of the junction left unmatched. The CDR3 sequence is 17 residues long. Germline values: CDR1 SGHRS, CDR2 YFSETQ. CDR3 protein: CASSQDRGYLAKNIQYF. CDR3 coding DNA: TGCGCCAGCAGCCAGGACAGGGGGTATTTAGCCAAAAACATTCAGTACTTC.